This TCR beta chain was obtained from a study of blood T cell repertoires in COVID-19 (dated by TCRdb to the early 2020s). Study-wide context: Samples covering the acute and convalescent phases of COVID-19 were provided by collaborators in the United States, Italy and Spain. The repertoires were made available in a free public database intended to serve as a resource for research on the immune response to SARS-CoV-2. Nearly every sample came with metadata listing a de-identified subject ID, COVID-19 status, age in years and sex. The prospective study material was composed of cDNA or gDNA derived from T cells, B-cell-depleted T cells, or PBMCs. Deeply sampled blood TCRbeta repertoires from subjects exposed to, actively infected with, or recovered from COVID-19 were included in the dataset. The samples were drawn from the first 160 participants of the ongoing ImmuneRACE study and from some 1,300 subjects provided by 6 global collaborators. HLA class I and class II types, where available, came from metadata supplied by the sample provider rather than from assay-based typing.

The collaborating institutions used their own protocols to collect whole blood in K2EDTA tubes. For TCRbeta analysis, collaborator samples were shipped as frozen whole blood, as isolated PBMCs, or as DNA extracted from either sample type. The full study reports these points: The amount of clinical and demographic metadata varied by source and participant and was provided uncurated.

Of note for this clone: Its antigen is not yet known. Per-base quality was not reported, and no clone a single base away is much larger than it.

There are 16 amino acids in the CDR3, from cysteine to phenylalanine inclusive. Kept here is only the CDR3 DNA, which spans 48 bases and is read in frame from base 1. Sequences WSHSY (CDR1) and SAAADI (CDR2) are obtained from the germline V gene. V is pruned by 3 bases and J by 4 bases, leaving 10 bases of the junction without a gene match. TCRbeta CDR3 regions were amplified from genomic DNA using the immunoSEQ Assay, a bias-controlled multiplex PCR. As for the authors' bioinformatics: The number of nucleated cells in each sample was estimated by amplification of reference gene primers within the assay. To quantify the absolute abundance of each unique TCRbeta CDR3 rearrangement, sequence reads were collapsed and filtered. For each sample, productive Simpson clonality was calculated as the square root of Simpson's diversity index over productive rearrangements. TCRdb limited this immuneACCESS table to in-frame rearrangements with V and J called. A share of clones is missing; checked studies link under half to unresolved V genes, and the rest is unexplained. The V and J calls and clone size are taken from that table; D and trimming were inferred from the DNA. Within this sample are approximately 100,000 clones, with about nine tenths of them counted one time only. Jointly, the top ten make up 15% to 20% of the sample.

The sequence links TRBV10-2 to TRBJ1-1; 8 nucleotides in the junction match TRBD1. Sequenced sample: peripheral blood. This clonotype was sampled from a man aged 50 to 59 with acute or convalescent COVID-19. The nucleotide sequence is given as TGCGCCAGCAGTGACCCCGGACAGGGTCGGGGCACTGAAGCTTTCTTT. Its protein product is CASSDPGQGRGTEAFF.